This T cell receptor beta chain was sequenced during a study of cytomegalovirus exposure and HLA in healthy donors. In the case of this clone: A read error may account for a junction end that differs from germline.

CDR3 size: 16 residues. Germline V lookup: CDR1 SEHNR, CDR2 FQNEAQ (reference sequence). PCR primers comprised 60 Vbeta and 13 Jbeta primers. Produced via immunoSEQ multiplex PCR; TCRdb's table is partial and in-frame only. The sample gives about 210,000 clones, around four fifths of which show up once; about 1.8% is in the top ten. This TCR came from a middle-aged man in good health and CMV-seropositive. Sequencing was carried out using PBMCs. The V call is TRBV7-9, the J call TRBJ1-3; D not certain. The CDR3 DNA reads as TGTTCCAGCAGCTTGCGCGAACTAAGCTCTGGAAACACCATATATTTT. Amino acid sequence: CSSSLRELSSGNTIYF.